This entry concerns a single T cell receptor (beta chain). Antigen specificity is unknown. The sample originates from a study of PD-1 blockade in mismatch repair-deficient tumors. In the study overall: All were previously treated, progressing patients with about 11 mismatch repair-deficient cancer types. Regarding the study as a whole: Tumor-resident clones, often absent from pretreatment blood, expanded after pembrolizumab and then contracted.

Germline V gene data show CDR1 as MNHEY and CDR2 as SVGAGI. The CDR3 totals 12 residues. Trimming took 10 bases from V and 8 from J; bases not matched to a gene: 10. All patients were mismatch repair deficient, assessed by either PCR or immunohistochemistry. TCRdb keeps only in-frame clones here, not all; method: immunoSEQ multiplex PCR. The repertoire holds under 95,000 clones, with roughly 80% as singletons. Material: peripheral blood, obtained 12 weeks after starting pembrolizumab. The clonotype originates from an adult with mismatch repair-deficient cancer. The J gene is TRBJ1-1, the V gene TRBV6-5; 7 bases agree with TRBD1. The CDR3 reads CATGQDPPEAFF. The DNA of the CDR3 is TGTGCCACCGGACAGGACCCGCCCGAAGCTTTCTTT.